These 29 T cell receptor beta chains were all obtained from the same sample, sequenced in a study of T cell responses to AZD1222 COVID-19 vaccine. Produced via immunoSEQ multiplex PCR; TCRdb's table is partial and in-frame only. The sample contains 130,000 to 150,000 clones, 88% of which appear only once. The source was peripheral blood, collected on day 0 of MenACWY control vaccination. These TCRs come from an adult in good health.

A single count supports this clone. The rearrangement joins TRBV6-5 to TRBJ1-6; possible D gene TRBD1, 6 bases. V lost 7 bases and J 5 bases, leaving 15 bases between the germline ends. The length of the CDR3 is 15 residues. Germline assignment: CDR1 MNHEY and CDR2 SVGAGI. CDR3 in amino acids: CASTSSGHHNSPLHF. For the CDR3, the DNA is TGTGCCAGCACTTCCTCGGGACATCATAATTCACCCCTCCACTTT.

V and J are TRBV19 and TRBJ2-3; 7 nucleotides line up with TRBD2. Losses at the gene ends were 1 base for V and 5 bases for J; bases not matched to a gene: 3. CDR1 is LNHDA and CDR2 is SQIVND in the germline V gene (reference sequence). This CDR3 is built from 14 residues. Here the CDR3 reads CASSIGGGGDTQYF. The CDR3 nucleotides are TGTGCCAGTAGTATAGGTGGCGGGGGAGATACGCAGTATTTT.

The V call is TRBV5-4, the J call TRBJ1-2, with D perhaps matching TRBD1 (6 bases). The V gene's germline CDR1 is SGHNT and CDR2 YYREEE (reference sequence). Between the trimmed V and J ends, which lost 3 bases and 8 bases, there was a span of 17 bases. The CDR3 has 14 residues. CDR3 protein: CASSYLRGSGGYTF. The CDR3 DNA sequence: TGTGCCAGCAGCTACTTGAGGGGGTCGGGCGGCTACACCTTC.

The chain combines TRBV18 with TRBJ1-1, with unresolved D. Germline CDR1 KGHSH, CDR2 LQKENI. Trimming removed 2 bases at V and 1 base at J, with 8 bases between. This CDR3 has 14 residues. The CDR3: CASSPLAGNTEAFF. CDR3 bases: TGTGCCAGCTCACCATTGGCGGGGAACACTGAAGCTTTCTTT.

The V gene is TRBV3-1 (or the pseudogene TRBV3-2), the J gene TRBJ2-5, with TRBD2 matching 11 bases. Trimming cost V 0 bases and J 0 bases; bases outside gene matches: 3. The CDR3 is 17 residues long. Germline assignment: CDR1 LGHDT and CDR2 YNNKEL (reference sequence). The DNA of the CDR3 is TGTGCCAGCAGCCAAGATGGGACTAGCGGCTACCAAGAGACCCAGTACTTC. Protein sequence: CASSQDGTSGYQETQYF.

This clone was seen a few times. The rearrangement links TRBV10-3 to TRBJ2-1; 9 bases line up with TRBD2. This CDR3 has 14 amino acids. Germline values: CDR1 ENHRY, CDR2 SYGVKD. Unmatched junction bases numbered 5, after V lost 7 bases and J lost 4 bases. The CDR3 region has the DNA TGTGCCATCACCGGACTAGCGAGATACAATGAGCAGTTCTTC. It is translated as CAITGLARYNEQFF.

The CDR3 region has the DNA TGTGCCAGCTCACCACCGCTTTTTAAACAGGGGGTCGCTATATCCTACGAGCAGTACTTC. It is translated as CASSPPLFKQGVAISYEQYF. The chain links TRBV18 to TRBJ2-7; 8 bases match TRBD1. V lost 0 bases, J lost 1 base, and 17 bases stayed unmatched. The V gene's germline CDR1 is KGHSH and CDR2 LQKENI. CDR3 length: 20 residues.

This clone was seen a single time. V is TRBV9 and J is TRBJ1-3; unclear D gene. CDR1 and CDR2 (germline): SGDLS, YYNGEE. The CDR3 consists of 11 residues. Between the trimmed V and J ends, which lost 8 bases and 4 bases, there was a span of 7 bases. CDR3 bases: TGTGCCAGTACCAGGGGAAACACCATATATTTT. This sequence encodes CASTRGNTIYF.

This clone was seen more than once but under ten times. DNA of the CDR3: TGTGCCAGCTCAAATCTACGAGGGGTCGACGAAAAACTGTTTTTT. Its translation is CASSNLRGVDEKLFF. The chain couples TRBV18 to TRBJ1-4; a possible D gene is TRBD1 (5 bases). Trimming removed 5 bases at V and 8 bases at J, with 18 bases between. Germline assignment: CDR1 KGHSH and CDR2 LQKENI. The CDR3 is made up of 15 amino acids.

The rearrangement joins TRBV15 to TRBJ2-3, with D possibly being TRBD2 (6 bases). The CDR3 consists of 15 residues. Germline V gives CDR1 LNHNV, CDR2 YYDKDF (reference sequence). V lost 3 bases, J lost 8 bases, and 18 bases lay in between. The CDR3 region is CATSSPSMGGSTQYF. CDR3 in DNA: TGTGCCACCAGCAGCCCTAGTATGGGGGGATCTACGCAGTATTTT.

The chain uses TRBV19 and TRBJ1-1; no definite D call. Germline V gene data show CDR1 as LNHDA and CDR2 as SQIVND (reference sequence). V lost 1 base and J 3 bases, leaving 9 bases between the germline ends. This CDR3 has 14 amino acids. The CDR3 sequence: CASSIVGRDTEAFF. The CDR3 nucleotides read TGTGCCAGTAGTATAGTCGGAAGGGACACTGAAGCTTTCTTT.

The CDR3 DNA follows: TGTGCCAGCAGCAAGACAGGGAGTGAGCAGTACTTC. Translated: CASSKTGSEQYF. The chain has TRBV5-4 and TRBJ2-7, with 7 bases lining up with TRBD1. The CDR3 length is 12 residues. After removal of 4 bases from V and 7 bases from J, the junction contained 5 bases not matched to a gene. The germline gives CDR1 SGHNT, CDR2 YYREEE (reference sequence). The full variable domain, its missing parts supplied by reference TRBV5-4 and TRBJ2-7, is ETGVTQSPTHLIKTRGQQVTLRCSSQSGHNTVSWYQQALGQGPQFIFQYYREEENGRGNFPPRFSGLQFPNYSSELNVNALELDDSALYLCASSKTGSEQYFGPGTRLTVT.

The chain recombines TRBV2 with TRBJ2-5; D is uncertain. The CDR3 covers 13 residues. The V gene lost 6 bases and the J gene lost 4 bases, with 12 bases spanning the gap. Germline CDR1 is SNHLY and CDR2 is FYNNEI. The CDR3 here is CASRDMRTETQYF. CDR3 bases: TGTGCCAGCAGAGACATGCGAACAGAGACCCAGTACTTC. Full variable domain (remainder filled in from reference TRBV2 and TRBJ2-5): EPEVTQTPSHQVTQMGQEVILRCVPISNHLYFYWYRQILGQKVEFLVSFYNNEISEKSEIFDDQFSVERPDGSNFTLKIRSTKLEDSAMYFCASRDMRTETQYFGPGTRLLVL.

This rearrangement joins TRBV28 to TRBJ1-2; D is possibly TRBD1 (5 bases). There are 12 residues in the CDR3. Germline V gene sequence: CDR1 MDHEN, CDR2 SYDVKM. V was clipped by 6 bases and J by 4 bases, with 9 bases between them. This CDR3 is CASRGGVYGYTF. The CDR3 DNA reads as TGTGCCAGCAGGGGGGGAGTCTATGGCTACACCTTC.

The chain links TRBV7-8 to TRBJ2-2; 8 bases match TRBD1. V lost 4 bases, J lost 4 bases, and 5 bases stayed unmatched. The CDR3 loop spans 15 amino acids. The germline V gene encodes CDR1 SGHVS and CDR2 FQNEAQ. CDR3 residues: CASSSQGASTGELFF. DNA of the CDR3: TGTGCCAGCAGCTCCCAGGGGGCGAGCACCGGGGAGCTGTTTTTT.

The chain recombines TRBV5-5 with TRBJ2-2; D ambiguous. The CDR3 sequence is 14 residues long. Trimming took 0 bases from V and 3 from J, leaving 6 bases between them. Germline CDR1 and CDR2: SGHKS and YYEKEE (reference sequence). The CDR3 is CASSLARYTGELFF. In DNA form, the CDR3 reads TGTGCCAGCAGCTTGGCCAGGTACACCGGGGAGCTGTTTTTT. Based on the CDR3 plus reference TRBV5-5 and TRBJ2-2, the full variable domain is DAGVTQSPTHLIKTRGQQVTLRCSPISGHKSVSWYQQVLGQGPQFIFQYYEKEERGRGNFPDRFSARQFPNYSSELNVNALLLGDSALYLCASSLARYTGELFFGEGSRLTVL.

The CDR3 region has the DNA TGTGCCAGCAGCTTAGACCCCTTCAGGGGAGATGAGCAGTTCTTC. Protein product: CASSLDPFRGDEQFF. This sequence joins TRBV7-2 and TRBJ2-1; perhaps TRBD1 as D (6 bases). V lost 1 base and J 8 bases, leaving 15 bases between the germline ends. Germline V CDR1 and CDR2: SGHTA, FQGNSA. This CDR3 region has 15 residues. Complete variable domain (other parts from reference TRBV7-2 and TRBJ2-1): GAGVSQSPSNKVTEKGKDVELRCDPISGHTALYWYRQSLGQGLEFLIYFQGNSAPDKSGLPSDRFSAERTGGSVSTLTIQRTQQEDSAVYLCASSLDPFRGDEQFFGPGTRLTVL.

J is TRBJ1-4 and V is TRBV5-7; 9 nucleotides align to TRBD1. TRBV5-7 is known as an ORF, though its function is uncertain. J lost 8 bases, V lost 1 base, and 0 bases had no gene match. The CDR3 has 13 residues. This chain's CDR3 is CASSLTGGEKLFF. The CDR3 nucleotides read TGTGCCAGCAGCTTGACAGGGGGCGAAAAACTGTTTTTT.

The V call is TRBV19, the J call TRBJ2-7; a possible D gene is TRBD1 (5 bases). Germline CDR1 LNHDA, CDR2 SQIVND (reference sequence). The CDR3 sequence is 14 residues long. The ends were cut back, 3 bases at V and 0 bases at J, with 9 bases in the middle. The CDR3 DNA reads TGTGCCAGTAGTATTGGCAGGGCCTCCTACGAGCAGTACTTC. It specifies CASSIGRASYEQYF.

The gene calls are TRBV5-4 and TRBJ2-2; D gene unclear. The CDR3 sequence is 14 residues long. CDR1 is SGHNT and CDR2 is YYREEE in the germline V gene (reference sequence). Trimming took off 0 bases at V and 6 bases at J, with 9 bases between the two ends. CDR3 sequence: CASSLATAAGELFF. The DNA for the CDR3 is TGTGCCAGCAGCTTGGCGACGGCGGCCGGGGAGCTGTTTTTT.

The rearrangement joins TRBV21-1 to TRBJ2-3; the table names TRBD2, a call not compared with the DNA. TRBV21-1 is a known pseudogene. The CDR3 length is 16 residues. The DNA of the CDR3 is TGTGCCAGCAGCAACTCGCGGGGGCACCGCACAGATACGCAGTATTTT. Protein product: CASSNSRGHRTDTQYF.

The chain uses TRBV11-3 and TRBJ1-1; D not resolved. Germline CDR1 and CDR2: SGHNT and YENEEA. This CDR3 spans 17 amino acids. Trimming stripped 1 base from V and 2 bases from J, with 17 bases between. In nucleotides, the CDR3 is TGTGCCAGCAGCTTAGGAGGTCAGTCCGGGTTCAACACTGAAGCTTTCTTT. This encodes CASSLGGQSGFNTEAFF.

Only one count was recorded for this clone. This rearrangement joins TRBV20-1 to TRBJ2-3, with D uncertain. CDR3 size: 11 residues. The ends were cut back, 4 bases at V and 0 bases at J, with 2 bases in the middle. Germline V lookup: CDR1 DFQATT, CDR2 SNEGSKA (reference sequence). The CDR3 sequence is CSATSTDTQYF. CDR3 nucleotide sequence: TGCAGTGCTACAAGCACAGATACGCAGTATTTT.

V and J are TRBV12-5 and TRBJ1-3; TRBD1 matches 11 bases. This CDR3 has 18 residues. Germline V gives CDR1 LGHNT, CDR2 FRNRAP. V lost 2 bases to trimming and J lost 0 bases; unmatched junction nucleotides: 6. In DNA, the CDR3 is TGTGCTAGTGGTTTGACGCGGACAGGGGGCGTCTCTGGAAACACCATATATTTT. Protein sequence: CASGLTRTGGVSGNTIYF. The full variable domain, with the rest looked up from reference TRBV12-5 and TRBJ1-3, is DARVTQTPRHKVTEMGQEVTMRCQPILGHNTVFWYRQTMMQGLELLAYFRNRAPLDDSGMPKDRFSAEMPDATLATLKIQPSEPRDSAVYFCASGLTRTGGVSGNTIYFGEGSWLTVV.

The rearrangement uses TRBV3-1 (or the pseudogene TRBV3-2) and TRBJ1-1, with 8 bases lining up with TRBD1. Germline V CDR1 and CDR2: LGHDT, YNNKEL (reference sequence). This CDR3 is built from 13 residues. Trimming took 4 bases from V and 11 from J; bases not matched to a gene: 9. This chain's CDR3 is CASSLTTGDPAFF. The CDR3 region has the DNA TGTGCCAGCAGCCTAACGACAGGGGATCCGGCTTTCTTT.

The chain couples TRBV4-3 to TRBJ2-7, with D unclear. Germline values: CDR1 LGHNA, CDR2 YSLEER. V dropped 0 bases and J dropped 5 bases, with 14 bases sitting between them. This CDR3 contains 15 residues. The CDR3: CASSQDRVGLDEQYF. The CDR3 DNA sequence: TGCGCCAGCAGCCAAGATCGGGTCGGTCTAGACGAGCAGTACTTC.

The chain employs TRBV28 and TRBJ2-1, with D possibly matching TRBD2 (6 bases). This CDR3 is 14 amino acids long. Germline CDR1 reads MDHEN; CDR2 reads SYDVKM. The V end lost 6 bases, the J end lost 1 base, and 10 bases lay between the germline ends. The CDR3 here is CASRLRGSYNEQFF. CDR3 bases: TGTGCCAGCAGGCTGCGGGGTTCCTACAATGAGCAGTTCTTC. Using reference TRBV28 and TRBJ2-1 for the parts outside the CDR3, the full variable domain is DVKVTQSSRYLVKRTGEKVFLECVQDMDHENMFWYRQDPGLGLRLIYFSYDVKMKEKGDIPEGYSVSREKKERFSLILESASTNQTSMYLCASRLRGSYNEQFFGPGTRLTVL.

CDR3 sequence: CASSPPGKRSSYNEQFF. CDR3 nucleotides: TGTGCCAGCTCACCACCGGGCAAAAGGAGCTCCTACAATGAGCAGTTCTTC. This chain links TRBV18 with TRBJ2-1; D unclear. Trimming cost V 0 bases and J 0 bases, with 12 bases left between them. The CDR3 sequence is 17 residues long. CDR1 KGHSH and CDR2 LQKENI come from the germline V gene.

The chain recombines TRBV20-1 with TRBJ1-1; D remains unclear. In germline, CDR1 is DFQATT, CDR2 SNEGSKA (reference sequence). V dropped 3 bases and J dropped 0 bases, with 5 bases sitting between them. This CDR3 has 12 residues. In DNA, the CDR3 is TGCAGTGCTAGTTCACTGAACACTGAAGCTTTCTTT. It encodes CSASSLNTEAFF.